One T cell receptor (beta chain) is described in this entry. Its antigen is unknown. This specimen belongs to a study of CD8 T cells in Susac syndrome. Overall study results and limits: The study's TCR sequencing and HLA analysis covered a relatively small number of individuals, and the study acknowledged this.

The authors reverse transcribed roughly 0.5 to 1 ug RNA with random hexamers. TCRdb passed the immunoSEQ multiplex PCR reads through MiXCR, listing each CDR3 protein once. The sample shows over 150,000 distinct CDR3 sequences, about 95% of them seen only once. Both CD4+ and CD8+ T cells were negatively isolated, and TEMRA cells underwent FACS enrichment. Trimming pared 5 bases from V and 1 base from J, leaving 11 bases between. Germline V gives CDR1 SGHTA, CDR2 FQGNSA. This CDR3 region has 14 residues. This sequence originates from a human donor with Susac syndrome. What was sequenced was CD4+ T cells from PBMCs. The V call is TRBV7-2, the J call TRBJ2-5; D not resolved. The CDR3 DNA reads TGTGCCAGCAGCCTGATTCAGACCCAAGAGACCCAGTACTTC. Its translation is CASSLIQTQETQYF. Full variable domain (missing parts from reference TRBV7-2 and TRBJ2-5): GAGVSQSPSNKVTEKGKDVELRCDPISGHTALYWYRQSLGQGLEFLIYFQGNSAPDKSGLPSDRFSAERTGGSVSTLTIQRTQQEDSAVYLCASSLIQTQETQYFGPGTRLLVL.